One and the same sample provided the 19 T cell receptor beta chains below, sequenced in a study of cytomegalovirus exposure and HLA in healthy donors. Sequencing used immunoSEQ multiplex PCR; TCRdb keeps in-frame clones, though not all of them. The table has a few hundred thousand clones, approximately 83% seen once; the top ten hold about 14%. Sequences were obtained from PBMCs. The receptors were gathered from a woman in her 30s in good health and CMV-seropositive.

This clone was seen just once. The rearrangement links TRBV2 to TRBJ2-1; D is uncertain. The germline V gene has CDR1 SNHLY and CDR2 FYNNEI. V gave up 7 bases and J gave up 6 bases, with 7 bases separating them. This CDR3 spans 11 amino acids. The CDR3 spells CASKATNEQFF. For the CDR3, the DNA is TGTGCCAGCAAGGCTACCAATGAGCAGTTCTTC. The variable domain in full, with the rest retrieved from reference TRBV2 and TRBJ2-1, is EPEVTQTPSHQVTQMGQEVILRCVPISNHLYFYWYRQILGQKVEFLVSFYNNEISEKSEIFDDQFSVERPDGSNFTLKIRSTKLEDSAMYFCASKATNEQFFGPGTRLTVL.

The chain employs TRBV4-1 and TRBJ2-7; 12 bases are shared with TRBD2. Germline values: CDR1 MGHRA, CDR2 YSYEKL. There are 16 residues in the CDR3. Trimming took 1 base from V and 6 from J; bases not matched to a gene: 7. The CDR3 nucleotides read TGCGCCAGCAGCCAAGGTTCTAGCGGGAGGGTTGGCGAGCAGTACTTC. It codes for CASSQGSSGRVGEQYF.

The CDR3 loop reads CASSITGTPTEEQYF. As DNA, the CDR3 is TGTGCCAGCAGCATTACCGGGACTCCGACGGAGGAGCAGTACTTC. V and J are TRBV9 and TRBJ2-7, with a possible D match to TRBD2 (6 bases). Germline CDR1 reads SGDLS; CDR2 reads YYNGEE. Trimming took off 4 bases at V and 7 bases at J, with 21 bases between the two ends. The CDR3 contains 15 residues.

The V gene is TRBV10-3, the J gene TRBJ2-7, with 9 bases identical to TRBD2. Per germline, CDR1 ENHRY and CDR2 SYGVKD. The CDR3 contains 15 residues. After removal of 10 bases from V and 3 bases from J, the junction contained 13 bases not matched to a gene. The CDR3 nucleotides are TGTGCCACCAGGGGGGCTAGCGGGATAGGCTACGAGCAGTACTTC. It codes for CATRGASGIGYEQYF.

The gene calls are TRBV12-5 and TRBJ2-3; 7 bases line up with TRBD1. Germline V gene lookup returns CDR1 LGHNT and CDR2 FRNRAP. Trimming at V came to 4 bases and at J to 4 bases, leaving 8 bases not matched to a gene. The CDR3 has 15 amino acids. Here the CDR3 DNA reads TGTGCTAGTGGTTCCCGGACAGGTTTTTCAGATACGCAGTATTTT. It specifies CASGSRTGFSDTQYF.

This clone came up once. The chain combines TRBV14 with TRBJ1-1; no firm D call. The germline V gene has CDR1 SGHDN and CDR2 FVKESK. V lost 0 bases and J lost 0, with 11 bases in between. CDR3 length: 16 amino acids. The CDR3 here is CASSQDLGSMNTEAFF. DNA of the CDR3: TGTGCCAGCAGCCAAGATCTGGGCTCCATGAACACTGAAGCTTTCTTT.

The rearrangement uses TRBV9 and TRBJ2-6; maybe TRBD1 (6 bases). V lost 3 bases and J lost 0, with 7 bases in between. Looked up from germline, CDR1 is SGDLS and CDR2 is YYNGEE. This CDR3 is built from 15 residues. CDR3: CASSGGGSGANVLTF. The CDR3 nucleotides read TGTGCCAGCAGCGGAGGGGGCTCTGGGGCCAACGTCCTGACTTTC.

The V gene is TRBV29-1, the J gene TRBJ2-2; D may be TRBD1 (5 bases). This CDR3 region has 15 residues. Germline V gene sequence: CDR1 SQVTM, CDR2 ANQGSEA. V was clipped by 2 bases and J by 5 bases, with 15 bases between them. The CDR3 is CSVEFETVGTGELFF. CDR3 DNA: TGCAGCGTTGAATTCGAGACAGTGGGGACCGGGGAGCTGTTTTTT.

The chain uses TRBV19 and TRBJ1-1, with a tentative D call TRBD1 (5 bases). V lost 4 bases, J lost 4 bases, and 13 bases lay in between. CDR3 length equals 14 residues. Germline CDR1 reads LNHDA; CDR2 reads SQIVND (reference sequence). The CDR3 DNA reads TGTGCCAGTAGTAATAGGGGTTTAGGCACTGAAGCTTTCTTT. This gives the protein CASSNRGLGTEAFF.

V usage is TRBV30 and J usage is TRBJ2-2, with D perhaps TRBD1 (6 bases). CDR3 length: 10 amino acids. V lost 8 bases and J lost 11, with 12 bases in between. Per the germline V gene, CDR1 is GTSNPN and CDR2 is SVGIG (reference sequence). The CDR3 region is CARWDNELFF. The CDR3 nucleotides read TGTGCCCGGTGGGACAACGAGCTGTTTTTT.

J is TRBJ2-3 and V is TRBV9, with 9 bases aligning to TRBD2. The trim removed 0 bases at V and 2 bases at J, leaving 10 bases unmatched. CDR3 length: 18 amino acids. Germline loops: CDR1 SGDLS, CDR2 YYNGEE. CDR3 coding DNA: TGTGCCAGCAGCGTAGGGCTAGCGGGGCGTTATTTCACAGATACGCAGTATTTT. Protein sequence: CASSVGLAGRYFTDTQYF.

The chain links TRBV11-3 to TRBJ2-1; 7 positions agree with TRBD2. This CDR3 is built from 16 residues. Per the germline V gene, CDR1 is SGHNT and CDR2 is YENEEA. V dropped 0 bases and J dropped 9; count of bases not matched to a gene: 11. The CDR3 DNA follows: TGTGCCAGCAGCTTAGACGAACGGGAGGTTAATGGTGAGCAGTTCTTC. It codes for CASSLDEREVNGEQFF.

V is TRBV11-3 and J is TRBJ1-2, with 9 nucleotides matching TRBD1. CDR3 length: 15 residues. Losses at the gene ends were 4 bases for V and 8 bases for J; bases not matched to a gene: 11. Germline V gives CDR1 SGHNT, CDR2 YENEEA. Written as DNA, the CDR3 is TGTGCCAGCAGCTCTCCCGGGACAGGGAATCGCGGCTACACCTTC. Translating gives CASSSPGTGNRGYTF.

With regard to this clone: The junction shows a germline mismatch at one end, possibly a read error. The chain combines TRBV28 with TRBJ2-1, with TRBD2 matching over 7 bases. In germline, CDR1 is MDHEN, CDR2 SYDVKM. The CDR3 totals 14 residues. CDR3 nucleotide sequence: TGTGCCACCAGTGGACTAGAGGCCTACAATGAGCAGTTCTTC. Translation: CATSGLEAYNEQFF.

The chain joins TRBV6-4 to TRBJ2-7; TRBD1 matches at 12 bases. The CDR3 is 14 residues long. CDR1 MRHNA and CDR2 SNTAGT come from the germline V gene. The V segment lost 3 bases and the J segment 5 bases; nucleotides outside the gene matches: 2. Written as DNA, the CDR3 is TGTGCCAGCAGTGAGGGACAGGGGGCTAACGAGCAGTACTTC. Protein product: CASSEGQGANEQYF.

The chain couples TRBV7-2 to TRBJ1-5; 7 bases are shared with TRBD1. The CDR3 is 16 amino acids. Germline V CDR1 and CDR2: SGHTA, FQGNSA. Losses at the gene ends were 0 bases for V and 4 bases for J; bases not matched to a gene: 6. CDR3 residues: CASSLAYAGGNQPQHF. CDR3 bases: TGTGCCAGCAGCTTAGCGTATGCAGGGGGGAATCAGCCCCAGCATTTT.

The chain has TRBV19 and TRBJ1-5, with a weak D call TRBD1 (6 bases). CDR1 is LNHDA and CDR2 is SQIVND in the germline V gene (reference sequence). Trimming stripped 3 bases from V and 0 bases from J, with 12 bases between. CDR3 size: 16 residues. CDR3 in amino acids: CASSMWGADSNQPQHF. DNA for the CDR3: TGTGCCAGTAGTATGTGGGGGGCGGATAGCAATCAGCCCCAGCATTTT. Supplemented by reference TRBV19 and TRBJ1-5, the full variable domain reads DGGITQSPKYLFRKEGQNVTLSCEQNLNHDAMYWYRQDPGQGLRLIYYSQIVNDFQKGDIAEGYSVSREKKESFPLTVTSAQKNPTAFYLCASSMWGADSNQPQHFGDGTRLSIL.

About this clone: Other DNA sequences in this sample translate to the same CDR3. The chain employs TRBV27 and TRBJ2-7; TRBD1 matches 10 bases. The CDR3 is 12 residues long. Germline lookup yields CDR1 MNHEY and CDR2 SMNVEV (reference sequence). V was clipped by 5 bases and J by 6 bases; unmatched bases: 1. The CDR3 sequence: CASSRDRGEQYF. The DNA for the CDR3 is TGTGCCAGCAGTCGGGACAGGGGCGAGCAGTACTTC.

This chain connects TRBV11-3 to TRBJ2-3; the D is unclear. The germline V gene encodes CDR1 SGHNT and CDR2 YENEEA. The CDR3 is 14 residues long. V was shortened by 1 base and J by 2 bases, with 7 bases between the two germline ends. The CDR3 loop reads CASSLGSTTDTQYF. The DNA for the CDR3 is TGTGCCAGCAGCTTAGGTTCTACCACAGATACGCAGTATTTT.